The 9 T cell receptor beta chains given below trace back to one sample, sequenced in a study of T cells after yellow fever vaccination. TCRdb re-called the 5' RACE reads with MiXCR, one entry per CDR3 protein. The sample holds hundreds of thousands of distinct CDR3 sequences, 21% seen once. The starting material was PBMCs, obtained about 21 days after the first yellow fever vaccination. The source of these receptors is a man between 18 and 29 years old who received the YFV17D yellow fever vaccine.

The V gene is TRBV25-1, the J gene TRBJ1-4; D perhaps matches TRBD1 (5 bases). This CDR3 comprises 11 residues. Deletions cut 5 bases from V and 13 bases from J, with 11 bases between. Germline V gene data show CDR1 as MGHDK and CDR2 as SYGVNS. For the CDR3, the DNA is TGTGCCAGCAGTCAGAGGGACTTACTGTTTTTT. It translates to CASSQRDLLFF.

This clonotype was observed a handful of times. The chain couples TRBV6-2 or TRBV6-3 to TRBJ2-7; a possible D gene is TRBD2 (5 bases). With 3 bases removed from V and 6 bases from J, the gap between germline ends came to 9 bases. The CDR3 runs to 12 residues. Germline CDR1 MNHEY, CDR2 SVGEGT. For the CDR3, the DNA is TGTGCCAGCAGTTATTACGGAGGCGAGCAGTACGTC. Translating it yields CASSYYGGEQYV.

V is TRBV28 and J is TRBJ2-5, with 7 bases aligning to TRBD1. The CDR3 extends over 14 amino acids. The V segment lost 2 bases and the J segment 6 bases; nucleotides outside the gene matches: 6. Germline CDR1 MDHEN, CDR2 SYDVKM. The CDR3 loop is CASSLPTGVKTQYF. The CDR3 DNA follows: TGTGCCAGCAGTTTACCCACAGGGGTTAAGACCCAGTACTTC.

In nucleotides, the CDR3 is TGTGCCAGCAGCTCCCTTACGGGGCCCAGCCCCACCGGGGAGCTGTTTTTT. Residues: CASSSLTGPSPTGELFF. This chain joins TRBV11-2 and TRBJ2-2; D is possibly TRBD1 or TRBD2 (5 bases each). Germline V CDR1 and CDR2: SGHAT, FQNNGV. The CDR3 runs to 17 residues. Trimming took off 4 bases at V and 4 bases at J, with 19 bases between the two ends. The variable domain in full, with the rest retrieved from reference TRBV11-2 and TRBJ2-2, is EAGVAQSPRYKIIEKRQSVAFWCNPISGHATLYWYQQILGQGPKLLIQFQNNGVVDDSQLPKDRFSAERLKGVDSTLKIQPAKLEDSAVYLCASSSLTGPSPTGELFFGEGSRLTVL.

This clonotype was seen a handful of times. The V and J genes are TRBV19 and TRBJ2-1, with TRBD2 matching 13 bases. The CDR3 is made up of 17 amino acids. With 7 bases clipped from V and 5 bases from J, the junction kept 11 bases outside the gene matches. Germline CDR1 and CDR2: LNHDA and SQIVND (reference sequence). CDR3 nucleotides: TGTGCCAGTACCAACCGACTAGCGGGGGGATATGACAATGAGCAGTTCTTC. Protein product: CASTNRLAGGYDNEQFF.

The rearrangement uses TRBV7-6 and TRBJ1-2; D gene ambiguous. Looked up from germline, CDR1 is SGHVS and CDR2 is FNYEAQ. The CDR3 loop spans 13 amino acids. V was pared by 0 bases and J by 8 bases, with 10 bases between. In DNA, the CDR3 is TGTGCCAGCAGCTTAGCGGGTCAAAAAGGCTACACCTTC. It specifies CASSLAGQKGYTF. The variable domain in full, with the rest retrieved from reference TRBV7-6 and TRBJ1-2, is GAGVSQSPRYKVTKRGQDVALRCDPISGHVSLYWYRQALGQGPEFLTYFNYEAQQDKSGLPNDRFSAERPEGSISTLTIQRTEQRDSAMYRCASSLAGQKGYTFGSGTRLTVV.

The J gene is TRBJ2-7, the V gene TRBV30, with D possibly TRBD2 on 5 matching bases. Trimming took 4 bases from V and 7 from J, leaving 20 bases between them. Germline V CDR1 and CDR2: GTSNPN, SVGIG (reference sequence). CDR3 length: 14 amino acids. In nucleotides, the CDR3 is TGTGCCTGGACCCAGCTAGCTATTCTCGGGGAGCAGTACTTC. Amino acid sequence: CAWTQLAILGEQYF.

V gene TRBV6-5 combines with J gene TRBJ2-7, with D possibly matching TRBD1 (6 bases). V shed 3 bases and J shed 7 bases, with 22 bases lying between them. The CDR3 contains 16 residues. From germline, CDR1 is MNHEY and CDR2 SVGAGI. In nucleotides, the CDR3 is TGTGCCAGCAGTTATTCCCCCCGGACAGAGGAAGGAGAGCAGTACTTC. It yields the protein CASSYSPRTEEGEQYF.

This clonotype has at least ten counts. The rearrangement links TRBV11-2 to TRBJ2-7; 8 bases map to TRBD1. V was clipped by 3 bases and J by 4 bases; unmatched bases: 8. The CDR3 contains 15 residues. Germline CDR1 and CDR2: SGHAT and FQNNGV. CDR3 in DNA: TGTGCCAGCAGCTTTGGGATTACAGGGGGTTACGAGCAGTACGTC. It specifies CASSFGITGGYEQYV.